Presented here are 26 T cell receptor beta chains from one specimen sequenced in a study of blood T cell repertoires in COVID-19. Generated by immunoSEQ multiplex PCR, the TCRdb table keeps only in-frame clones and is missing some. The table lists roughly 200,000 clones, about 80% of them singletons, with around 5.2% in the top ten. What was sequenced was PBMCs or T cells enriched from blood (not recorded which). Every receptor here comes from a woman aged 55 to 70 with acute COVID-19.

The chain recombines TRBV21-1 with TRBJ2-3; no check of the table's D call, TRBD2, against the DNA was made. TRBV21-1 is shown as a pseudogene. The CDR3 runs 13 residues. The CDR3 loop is CASSRGSSDTQYF. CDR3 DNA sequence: TGTGCCAGCAGCAGAGGGAGTTCAGATACGCAGTATTTT.

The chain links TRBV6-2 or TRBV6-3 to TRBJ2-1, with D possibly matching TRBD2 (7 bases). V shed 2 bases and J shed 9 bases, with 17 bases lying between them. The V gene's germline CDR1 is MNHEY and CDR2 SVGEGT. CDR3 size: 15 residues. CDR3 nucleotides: TGTGCCAGCAGTTACGGGGGGGCGGTTGAAACTGAGCAGTTCTTC. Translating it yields CASSYGGAVETEQFF.

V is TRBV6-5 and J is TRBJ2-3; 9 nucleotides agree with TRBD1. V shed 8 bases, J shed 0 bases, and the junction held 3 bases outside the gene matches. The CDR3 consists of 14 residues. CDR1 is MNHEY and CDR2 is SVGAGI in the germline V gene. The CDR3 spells CASGDRVSTDTQYF. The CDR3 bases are TGTGCCAGCGGGGACAGGGTAAGCACAGATACGCAGTATTTT.

DNA for the CDR3: TGTGCCAGCAGCCCCCCGCGACAGGGAGTTAGCACCGGGGAGCTGTTTTTT. Its protein is CASSPPRQGVSTGELFF. The chain has TRBV5-5 and TRBJ2-2; 7 bases are shared with TRBD1. J was trimmed by 4 bases and V by 4 bases; bases with no gene match: 13. CDR3 length: 17 amino acids. Germline V gives CDR1 SGHKS, CDR2 YYEKEE (reference sequence). Full variable domain (remainder filled in from reference TRBV5-5 and TRBJ2-2): DAGVTQSPTHLIKTRGQQVTLRCSPISGHKSVSWYQQVLGQGPQFIFQYYEKEERGRGNFPDRFSARQFPNYSSELNVNALLLGDSALYLCASSPPRQGVSTGELFFGEGSRLTVL.

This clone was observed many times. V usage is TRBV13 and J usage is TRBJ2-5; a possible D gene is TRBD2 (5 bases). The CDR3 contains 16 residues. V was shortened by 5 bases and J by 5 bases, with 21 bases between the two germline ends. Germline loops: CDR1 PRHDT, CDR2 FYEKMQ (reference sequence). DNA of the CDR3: TGTGCCAGCAGCCCCCGCTTTACGGGGTCGGGGGAGACCCAGTACTTC. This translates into CASSPRFTGSGETQYF.

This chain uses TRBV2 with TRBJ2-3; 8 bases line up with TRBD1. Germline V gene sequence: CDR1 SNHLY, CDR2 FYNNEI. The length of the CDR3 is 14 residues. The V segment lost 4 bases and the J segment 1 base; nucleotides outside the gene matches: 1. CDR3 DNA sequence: TGTGCCAGCAGTGTACAGGGGGGCACAGATACGCAGTATTTT. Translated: CASSVQGGTDTQYF.

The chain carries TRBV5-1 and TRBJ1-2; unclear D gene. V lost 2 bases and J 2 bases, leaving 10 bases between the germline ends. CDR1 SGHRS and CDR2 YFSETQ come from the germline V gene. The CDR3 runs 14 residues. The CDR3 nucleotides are TGCGCCAGCAGCTTTGGACTGCGGAACTATGGCTACACCTTC. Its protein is CASSFGLRNYGYTF.

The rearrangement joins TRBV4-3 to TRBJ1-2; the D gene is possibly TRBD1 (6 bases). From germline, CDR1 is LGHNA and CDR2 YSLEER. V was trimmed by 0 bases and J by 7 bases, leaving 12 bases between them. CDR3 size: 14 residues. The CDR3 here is CASSQERGIGGYTF. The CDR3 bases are TGCGCCAGCAGCCAAGAGAGGGGGATAGGTGGCTACACCTTC.

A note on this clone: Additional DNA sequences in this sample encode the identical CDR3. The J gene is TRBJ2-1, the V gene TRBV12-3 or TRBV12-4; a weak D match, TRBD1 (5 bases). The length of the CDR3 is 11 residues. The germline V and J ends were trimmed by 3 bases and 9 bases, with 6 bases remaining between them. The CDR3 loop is CASSLGREQFF. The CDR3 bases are TGTGCCAGCAGTTTGGGGCGTGAGCAGTTCTTC.

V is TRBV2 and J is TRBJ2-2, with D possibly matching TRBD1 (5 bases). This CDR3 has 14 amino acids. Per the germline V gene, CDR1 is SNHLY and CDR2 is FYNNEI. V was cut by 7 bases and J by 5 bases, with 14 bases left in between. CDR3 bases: TGTGCCAGCACCGACAGATTCAGGACCGGGGAGCTGTTTTTT. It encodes CASTDRFRTGELFF.

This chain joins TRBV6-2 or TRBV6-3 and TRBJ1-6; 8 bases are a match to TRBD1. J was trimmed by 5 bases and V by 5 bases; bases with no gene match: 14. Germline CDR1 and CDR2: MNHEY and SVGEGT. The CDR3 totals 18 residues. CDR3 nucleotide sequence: TGTGCCAGCAGTATCTATTTGGACAGGGCGAGGAATAATTCACCCCTCCACTTT. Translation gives CASSIYLDRARNNSPLHF.

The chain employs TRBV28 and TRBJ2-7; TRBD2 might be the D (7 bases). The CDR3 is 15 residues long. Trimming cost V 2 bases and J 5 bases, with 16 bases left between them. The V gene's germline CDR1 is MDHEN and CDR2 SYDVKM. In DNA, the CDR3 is TGTGCCAGCAGTTTAATTCGGGGGGCGAGGAACGAGCAGTACTTC. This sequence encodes CASSLIRGARNEQYF. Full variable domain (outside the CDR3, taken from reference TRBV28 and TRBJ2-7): DVKVTQSSRYLVKRTGEKVFLECVQDMDHENMFWYRQDPGLGLRLIYFSYDVKMKEKGDIPEGYSVSREKKERFSLILESASTNQTSMYLCASSLIRGARNEQYFGPGTRLTVT.

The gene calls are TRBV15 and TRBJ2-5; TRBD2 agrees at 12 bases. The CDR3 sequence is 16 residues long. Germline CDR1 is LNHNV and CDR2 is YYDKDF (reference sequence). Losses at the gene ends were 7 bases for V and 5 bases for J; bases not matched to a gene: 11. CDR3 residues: CATTRKLAGGGETQYF. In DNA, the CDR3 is TGTGCCACCACCCGTAAACTAGCGGGAGGCGGTGAGACCCAGTACTTC.

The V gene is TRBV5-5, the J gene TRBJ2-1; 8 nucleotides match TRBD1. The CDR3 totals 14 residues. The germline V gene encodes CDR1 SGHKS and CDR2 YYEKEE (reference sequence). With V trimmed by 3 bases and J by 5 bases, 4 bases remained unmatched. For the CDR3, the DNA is TGTGCCAGCAGCTGGGACAGGCCCGACAATGAGCAGTTCTTC. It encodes CASSWDRPDNEQFF. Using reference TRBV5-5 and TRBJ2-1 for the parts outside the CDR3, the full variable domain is DAGVTQSPTHLIKTRGQQVTLRCSPISGHKSVSWYQQVLGQGPQFIFQYYEKEERGRGNFPDRFSARQFPNYSSELNVNALLLGDSALYLCASSWDRPDNEQFFGPGTRLTVL.

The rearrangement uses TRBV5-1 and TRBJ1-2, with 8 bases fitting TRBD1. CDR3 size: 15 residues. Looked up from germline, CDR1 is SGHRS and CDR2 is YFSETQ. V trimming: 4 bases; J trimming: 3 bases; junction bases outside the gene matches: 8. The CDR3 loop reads CASSRNPQGDYGYTF. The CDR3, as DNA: TGCGCCAGCAGCCGGAACCCACAGGGGGACTATGGCTACACCTTC.

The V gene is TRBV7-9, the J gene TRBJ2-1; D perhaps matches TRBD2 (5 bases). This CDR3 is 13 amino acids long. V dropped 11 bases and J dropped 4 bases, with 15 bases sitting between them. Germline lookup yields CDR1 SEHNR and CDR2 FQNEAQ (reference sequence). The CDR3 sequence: CAFVTGVYNEQFF. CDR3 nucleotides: TGTGCCTTTGTAACCGGGGTTTACAATGAGCAGTTCTTC.

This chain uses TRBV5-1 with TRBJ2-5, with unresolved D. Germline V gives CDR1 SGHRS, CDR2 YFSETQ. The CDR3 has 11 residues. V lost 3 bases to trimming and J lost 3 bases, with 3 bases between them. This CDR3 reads CASSSKETQYF. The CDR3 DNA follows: TGCGCCAGCAGCTCAAAAGAGACCCAGTACTTC.

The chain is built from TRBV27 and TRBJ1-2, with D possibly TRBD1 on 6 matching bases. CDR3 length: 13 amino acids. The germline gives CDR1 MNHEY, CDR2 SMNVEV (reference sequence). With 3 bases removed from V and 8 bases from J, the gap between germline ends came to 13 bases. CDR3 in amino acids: CASSFGGLRGYTF. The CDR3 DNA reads TGTGCCAGCAGTTTCGGGGGGCTTCGGGGCTACACCTTC.

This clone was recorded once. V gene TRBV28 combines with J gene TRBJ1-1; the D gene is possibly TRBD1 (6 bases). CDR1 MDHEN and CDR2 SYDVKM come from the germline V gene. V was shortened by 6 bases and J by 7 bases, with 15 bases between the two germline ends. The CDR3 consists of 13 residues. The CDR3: CASRPWTASEAFF. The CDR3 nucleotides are TGTGCCAGCAGGCCGTGGACAGCCAGTGAAGCTTTCTTT.

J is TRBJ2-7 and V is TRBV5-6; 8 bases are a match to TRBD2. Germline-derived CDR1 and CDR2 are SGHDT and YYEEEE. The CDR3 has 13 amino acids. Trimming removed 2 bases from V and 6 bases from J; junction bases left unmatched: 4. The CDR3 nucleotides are TGTGCCAGCAGCTTTGCACGGGAGGGCGAGCAGTACTTC. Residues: CASSFAREGEQYF.

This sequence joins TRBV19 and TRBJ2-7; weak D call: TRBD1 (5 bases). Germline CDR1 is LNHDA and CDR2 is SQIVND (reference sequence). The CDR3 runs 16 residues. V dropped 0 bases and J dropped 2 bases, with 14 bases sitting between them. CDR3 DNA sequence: TGTGCCAGTAGTATAGATCTCAGGGTGGCTACCTACGAGCAGTACGTC. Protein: CASSIDLRVATYEQYV.

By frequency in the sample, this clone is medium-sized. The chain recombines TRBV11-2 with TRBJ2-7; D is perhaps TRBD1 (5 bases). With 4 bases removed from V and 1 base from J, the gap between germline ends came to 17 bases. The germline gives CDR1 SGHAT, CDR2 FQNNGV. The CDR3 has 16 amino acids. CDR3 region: CASSSAGIQGSYEQYF. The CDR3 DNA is TGTGCCAGCAGCTCGGCAGGGATTCAAGGGTCCTACGAGCAGTACTTC.

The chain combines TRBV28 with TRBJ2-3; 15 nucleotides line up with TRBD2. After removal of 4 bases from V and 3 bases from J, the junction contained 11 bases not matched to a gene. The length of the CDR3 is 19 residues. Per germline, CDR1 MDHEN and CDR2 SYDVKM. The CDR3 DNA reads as TGTGCCAGCAGTTGGACTAGCGGGGGGGCATCGTTTGAAACAGATACGCAGTATTTT. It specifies CASSWTSGGASFETDTQYF.

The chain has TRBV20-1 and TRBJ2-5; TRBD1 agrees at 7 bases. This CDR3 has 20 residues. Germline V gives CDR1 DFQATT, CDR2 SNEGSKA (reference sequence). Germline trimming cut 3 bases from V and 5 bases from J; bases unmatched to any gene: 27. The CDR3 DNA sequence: TGCAGTGCTAGTGTCGTAGTTCAAACTTACGACAGGGAAGGTAGGGAGACCCAGTACTTC. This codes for CSASVVVQTYDREGRETQYF.

CDR3 nucleotide sequence: TGTGCCAGCTCACCACGGGAGGGCGGGGAGCGGGAAGAGACCCAGTACTTC. Encoded protein: CASSPREGGEREETQYF. V and J are TRBV18 and TRBJ2-5, with 7 bases identical to TRBD2. V was pared by 1 base and J by 3 bases, with 11 bases of the junction left unmatched. The CDR3 sequence is 17 residues long. Germline assignment: CDR1 KGHSH and CDR2 LQKENI.

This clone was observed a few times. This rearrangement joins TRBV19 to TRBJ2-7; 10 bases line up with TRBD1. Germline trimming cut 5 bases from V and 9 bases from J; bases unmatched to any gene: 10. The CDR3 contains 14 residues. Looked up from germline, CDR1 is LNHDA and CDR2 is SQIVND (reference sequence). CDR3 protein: CASSSGTGVGGQYF. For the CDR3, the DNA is TGTGCCAGTAGTTCCGGGACAGGGGTCGGCGGGCAGTACTTC.